This T cell receptor beta chain was found in a study of immune cell composition in non-small cell lung cancer. Whole-study findings and limits: Tumour-reactive clones were not shown to match dominant in vivo tumour clones.

Repertoires were generated with immunoSEQ multiplex PCR, while TCRdb's copy carries only in-frame clones and drops some. Of over a thousand clones in the sample, less than 90% were seen once. This clone showed up just a few times. No antigen is known for it. DNA was extracted from unsorted cell suspensions stored frozen. This receptor was identified in a human donor with non-small cell lung cancer. Material: lung tumor tissue.

CDR3 coding DNA: TGTGCCAGCAGTTTATCGGGCGGGAGTGACTACGAGCAGTACTTC. It specifies CASSLSGGSDYEQYF. The J gene is TRBJ2-7, the V gene TRBV28; 7 bases fit TRBD2. Germline CDR1 MDHEN, CDR2 SYDVKM. V shed 1 base and J 3 bases; nucleotides not matched to a gene: 6. The CDR3 runs 15 residues.